The sequence of this TCR beta chain was determined in a study of PD-1 blockade in classical Hodgkin lymphoma. Each patient experienced a relapse that followed autologous stem cell transplantation, and brentuximab vedotin exposure varied. Complete response, partial response or progressive disease was recorded as best response. V lost 6 bases to trimming and J lost 5 bases; unmatched junction nucleotides: 9. Looked up from germline, CDR1 is SNHLY and CDR2 is FYNNEI. The CDR3 totals 14 residues. Generated by immunoSEQ multiplex PCR, the TCRdb table keeps only in-frame clones and is missing some. The sample has under 65,000 clones, 75% to 90% seen once; the top ten hold roughly 15%.

The rearrangement links TRBV2 to TRBJ2-5; TRBD1 matches 7 bases. The specimen was peripheral blood mononuclear cells (PBMCs), collected at baseline. The clonotype was recovered from a human donor with classical Hodgkin lymphoma. CDR3 DNA: TGTGCCAGCAGGGGACAGCAGAAGTGGGAGACCCAGTACTTC. It translates to CASRGQQKWETQYF. Using reference TRBV2 and TRBJ2-5 for the parts outside the CDR3, the full variable domain is EPEVTQTPSHQVTQMGQEVILRCVPISNHLYFYWYRQILGQKVEFLVSFYNNEISEKSEIFDDQFSVERPDGSNFTLKIRSTKLEDSAMYFCASRGQQKWETQYFGPGTRLLVL.